Following are 20 T cell receptor beta chains from one sample sequenced in a study of blood T cell repertoires in COVID-19. Sequencing was performed with immunoSEQ multiplex PCR; in TCRdb, only in-frame clones are kept and a portion is missing. In the table there are roughly 200,000 clones, about 76% of which are singletons. Sample: peripheral blood. Every receptor here comes from a woman between 45 and 65 years old with active or convalescent COVID-19.

This clone is a singleton in its sample. The J gene is TRBJ1-5, the V gene TRBV2; possibly TRBD1 for D (5 bases). The CDR3 is 14 amino acids. Germline V gene lookup returns CDR1 SNHLY and CDR2 FYNNEI. V lost 4 bases and J lost 2, with 9 bases in between. The CDR3 loop is CASSGQQGNQPQHF. CDR3 sequence (DNA): TGTGCCAGCAGTGGGCAACAGGGCAATCAGCCCCAGCATTTT.

This chain joins TRBV10-1 and TRBJ1-5; D is uncertain. The V gene's germline CDR1 is WNHNN and CDR2 SYGVQD (reference sequence). This CDR3 contains 20 residues. V was cut by 2 bases and J by 2 bases, with 25 bases left in between. The CDR3 protein is CASSENPRQQNPWCNQPQHF. CDR3 nucleotide sequence: TGCGCCAGCAGTGAGAATCCGAGGCAGCAAAACCCCTGGTGCAATCAGCCCCAGCATTTT.

V is TRBV3-1 (or the pseudogene TRBV3-2) and J is TRBJ1-3; 7 nucleotides match TRBD1. The CDR3 loop spans 19 amino acids. V shed 4 bases and J 3 bases; nucleotides not matched to a gene: 18. Germline loops: CDR1 LGHDT, CDR2 YNNKEL (reference sequence). The CDR3 loop is CASSLSSGQWGMGGNTIYF. The CDR3 DNA reads as TGTGCCAGCAGCCTGTCCTCGGGACAGTGGGGAATGGGTGGAAACACCATATATTTT.

The chain is built from TRBV3-1 (or the pseudogene TRBV3-2) and TRBJ2-3; TRBD1 is a possible D gene (6 bases). The germline gives CDR1 LGHDT, CDR2 YNNKEL (reference sequence). Trimming took 2 bases from V and 14 from J, leaving 11 bases between them. The CDR3 is 11 amino acids. CDR3 sequence reads: CASSQTGHVYF. The CDR3 nucleotides read TGTGCCAGCAGCCAAACGGGACATGTGTATTTT.

The chain employs TRBV23-1 and TRBJ2-7; possibly TRBD2 for D (5 bases). TRBV23-1 is noted as an ORF with a role that remains uncertain. This CDR3 region has 16 residues. V was cut by 2 bases and J by 5 bases, with 19 bases left in between. CDR3 DNA sequence: TGCGCCAGCAGTCAAACCCGGGCCCGACTCGGGAACGAGCAGTACTTC. Translation gives CASSQTRARLGNEQYF.

V is TRBV7-3 and J is TRBJ1-6, with 8 bases fitting TRBD1. CDR3 size: 14 residues. Losses at the gene ends were 5 bases for V and 6 bases for J; bases not matched to a gene: 3. Germline CDR1 SGHTA, CDR2 FQGTGA. Written as DNA, the CDR3 is TGTGCCAGCAGCCGTGGACAGGGTAATTCACCCCTCCACTTT. Translated, it gives CASSRGQGNSPLHF.

This clone was counted between two and nine times. This rearrangement joins TRBV13 to TRBJ2-2, with TRBD1 matching 7 bases. Germline V gene data show CDR1 as PRHDT and CDR2 as FYEKMQ (reference sequence). V dropped 5 bases and J dropped 6; count of bases not matched to a gene: 3. The length of the CDR3 is 13 residues. CDR3 nucleotide sequence: TGTGCCAGCAGCGCAGACAGGGCCGGGGAGCTGTTTTTT. Encoded protein: CASSADRAGELFF.

For the CDR3, the DNA is TGTGCCAGCAGCTTCAAGGGGCGTATTGGAAACACCATATATTTT. It encodes CASSFKGRIGNTIYF. This chain links TRBV7-2 with TRBJ1-3; a weak D match, TRBD1 (5 bases). Germline V gene lookup returns CDR1 SGHTA and CDR2 FQGNSA. Trimming pared 3 bases from V and 3 bases from J, leaving 12 bases between. The CDR3 is made up of 15 amino acids.

This clone appeared once. The rearrangement uses TRBV29-1 and TRBJ1-1, with a weak D call TRBD1 (5 bases). This CDR3 contains 15 residues. Per the germline V gene, CDR1 is SQVTM and CDR2 is ANQGSEA. Deletions cut 2 bases from V and 5 bases from J, with 18 bases between. The CDR3 loop reads CSVERRGGFWTEAFF. The CDR3 DNA sequence: TGCAGCGTTGAAAGGAGGGGTGGCTTCTGGACTGAAGCTTTCTTT.

The chain employs TRBV10-3 and TRBJ2-1; weak D call: TRBD1 (5 bases). This CDR3 has 15 amino acids. CDR1 ENHRY and CDR2 SYGVKD come from the germline V gene. Between the trimmed V and J ends, which lost 0 bases and 5 bases, there was a span of 11 bases. CDR3: CAISESTDRNNEQFF. As DNA, the CDR3 is TGTGCCATCAGTGAGTCGACAGACCGAAACAATGAGCAGTTCTTC.

CDR3 nucleotide sequence: TGTGCCAGCAGCCAAGAGGGGACACTGAACACCGGGGAGCTGTTTTTT. Encoded protein: CASSQEGTLNTGELFF. The V and J genes are TRBV4-2 and TRBJ2-2; tentatively, D is TRBD1 (6 bases). Trimming took off 0 bases at V and 1 base at J, with 9 bases between the two ends. Germline loops: CDR1 LGHNA, CDR2 YNFKEQ. The CDR3 has 16 residues.

This chain links TRBV18 with TRBJ1-5; TRBD1 aligns across 7 bases. This CDR3 has 15 residues. CDR1 is KGHSH, CDR2 LQKENI, per germline. V shed 1 base, J shed 4 bases, and the junction held 4 bases outside the gene matches. The CDR3: CASSPRQGNNQPQHF. The CDR3 region has the DNA TGTGCCAGCTCACCACGACAGGGTAATAATCAGCCCCAGCATTTT.

This clone was counted between two and nine times. The chain carries TRBV1 and TRBJ1-6. TRBV1 counts as a pseudogene. The CDR3 contains 17 residues. Here the CDR3 reads CTSSQEGREAYNSPLHF. The CDR3 nucleotides are TGCACCAGCAGCCAAGAGGGCAGGGAGGCCTATAATTCACCCCTCCACTTT.

A few counts support this clone. The chain is built from TRBV5-1 and TRBJ2-1; possible D gene TRBD1, 5 bases. The CDR3 is 16 residues long. From germline, CDR1 is SGHRS and CDR2 YFSETQ. The V end lost 0 bases, the J end lost 4 bases, and 14 bases lay between the germline ends. CDR3: CASSLEFGAEYNEQFF. DNA for the CDR3: TGCGCCAGCAGCTTGGAGTTTGGGGCTGAGTACAATGAGCAGTTCTTC.

The V and J genes are TRBV4-3 and TRBJ1-3; no clear D gene. From germline, CDR1 is LGHNA and CDR2 YSLEER. There are 15 residues in the CDR3. Trimming removed 0 bases from V and 7 bases from J, with 13 bases in between. In DNA form, the CDR3 reads TGCGCCAGCAGCCAAGATACTTACTCGGGGAACACCATATATTTT. Translated: CASSQDTYSGNTIYF.

V usage is TRBV5-8 and J usage is TRBJ2-1, with D uncertain. Between the trimmed V and J ends, which lost 4 bases and 14 bases, there was a span of 19 bases. This CDR3 is 13 amino acids long. Germline V lookup: CDR1 SGHTS, CDR2 YDEGEE. The CDR3 sequence: CASSPTQRLLEFF. The CDR3 DNA sequence: TGTGCCAGCAGCCCCACCCAGCGTTTACTGGAGTTCTTC.

At least ten counts were recorded for this clone. V is TRBV13 and J is TRBJ1-6, with TRBD1 matching over 8 bases. CDR1 and CDR2 (germline): PRHDT, FYEKMQ (reference sequence). V dropped 0 bases and J dropped 7; count of bases not matched to a gene: 5. This CDR3 region has 16 residues. The CDR3, as DNA: TGTGCCAGCAGCTTAGGGTTTGACAGGGGCAATTCACCCCTCCACTTT. Translating it yields CASSLGFDRGNSPLHF.

The chain carries TRBV7-6 and TRBJ2-1, with a tentative D call TRBD2 (5 bases). Trimming shortened V by 3 bases and J by 6 bases, and 21 bases separated the two germline ends. The CDR3 extends over 17 amino acids. Germline CDR1 reads SGHVS; CDR2 reads FNYEAQ. CDR3: CASSLRAPESGVNEQFF. The CDR3 nucleotides are TGTGCCAGCAGCTTGAGGGCCCCGGAGTCTGGGGTCAATGAGCAGTTCTTC.

This chain connects TRBV7-9 to TRBJ2-3; tentative D call: TRBD2 (7 bases). V dropped 7 bases and J dropped 6 bases, with 20 bases sitting between them. The CDR3 covers 15 residues. Germline V CDR1 and CDR2: SEHNR, FQNEAQ (reference sequence). CDR3 DNA sequence: TGTGCCAGCAATTCGGGGGGATACAGGGACGATACGCAGTATTTT. Translated: CASNSGGYRDDTQYF.

This CDR3 reads CASSVGRVGGHGYTF. As DNA, the CDR3 is TGTGCCAGCAGCGTAGGCAGGGTGGGAGGCCATGGCTACACCTTC. The chain joins TRBV9 to TRBJ1-2; weak D call: TRBD1 (5 bases). The CDR3 consists of 15 residues. Germline CDR1 SGDLS, CDR2 YYNGEE. V gave up 0 bases and J gave up 6 bases, with 15 bases separating them.